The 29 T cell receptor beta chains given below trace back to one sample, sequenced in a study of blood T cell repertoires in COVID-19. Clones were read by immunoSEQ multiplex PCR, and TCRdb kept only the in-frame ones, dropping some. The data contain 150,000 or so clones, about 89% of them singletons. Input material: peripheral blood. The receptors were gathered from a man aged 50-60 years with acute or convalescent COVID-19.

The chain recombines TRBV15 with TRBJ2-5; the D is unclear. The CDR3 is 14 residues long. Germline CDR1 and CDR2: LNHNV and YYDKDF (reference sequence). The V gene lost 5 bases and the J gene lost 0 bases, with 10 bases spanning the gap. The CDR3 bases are TGTGCCACCAGCTTCGACAAGTACCAAGAGACCCAGTACTTC. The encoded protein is CATSFDKYQETQYF.

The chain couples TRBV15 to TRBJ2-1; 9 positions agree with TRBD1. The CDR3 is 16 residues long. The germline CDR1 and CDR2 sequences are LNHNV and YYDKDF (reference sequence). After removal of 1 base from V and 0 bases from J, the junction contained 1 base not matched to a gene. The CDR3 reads CATSRGGQGSYNEQFF. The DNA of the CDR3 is TGTGCCACCAGCAGAGGGGGACAGGGCTCCTACAATGAGCAGTTCTTC.

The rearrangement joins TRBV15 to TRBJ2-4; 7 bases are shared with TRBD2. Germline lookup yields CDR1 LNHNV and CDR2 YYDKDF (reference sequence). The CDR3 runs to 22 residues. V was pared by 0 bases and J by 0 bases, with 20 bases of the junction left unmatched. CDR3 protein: CATSRELAWGGSPTGAKNIQYF. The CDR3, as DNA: TGTGCCACCAGCAGAGAGTTAGCGTGGGGCGGGAGTCCCACGGGAGCCAAAAACATTCAGTACTTC.

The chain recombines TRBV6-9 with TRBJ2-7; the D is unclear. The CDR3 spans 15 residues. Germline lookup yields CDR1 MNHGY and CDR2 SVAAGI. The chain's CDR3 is CASNYEAASSYEQYV. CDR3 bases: TGTGCCAGCAATTATGAGGCCGCGAGCTCCTACGAGCAGTACGTC.

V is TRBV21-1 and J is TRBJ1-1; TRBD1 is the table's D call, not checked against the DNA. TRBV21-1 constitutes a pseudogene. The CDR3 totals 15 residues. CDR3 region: CASSNTGTGGTEAFF. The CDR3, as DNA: TGTGCCAGCAGCAACACCGGGACAGGGGGTACTGAAGCTTTCTTT.

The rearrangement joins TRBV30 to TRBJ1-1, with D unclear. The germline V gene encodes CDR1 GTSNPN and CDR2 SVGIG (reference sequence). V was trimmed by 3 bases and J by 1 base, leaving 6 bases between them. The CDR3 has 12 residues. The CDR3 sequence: CAWSQKNTEAFF. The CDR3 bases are TGTGCCTGGAGCCAAAAGAACACTGAAGCTTTCTTT.

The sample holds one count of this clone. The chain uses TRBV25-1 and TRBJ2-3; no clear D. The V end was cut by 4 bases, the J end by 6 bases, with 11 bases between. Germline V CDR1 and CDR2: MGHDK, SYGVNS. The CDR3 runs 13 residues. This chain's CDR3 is CASSAPYADTQYF. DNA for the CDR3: TGTGCCAGCAGTGCGCCCTATGCGGATACGCAGTATTTT.

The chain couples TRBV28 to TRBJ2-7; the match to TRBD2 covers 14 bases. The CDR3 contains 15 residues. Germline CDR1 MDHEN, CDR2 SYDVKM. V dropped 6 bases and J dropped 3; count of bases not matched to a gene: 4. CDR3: CASRGLAGDGYEQYF. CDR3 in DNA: TGTGCCAGCAGGGGACTAGCGGGAGATGGCTACGAGCAGTACTTC.

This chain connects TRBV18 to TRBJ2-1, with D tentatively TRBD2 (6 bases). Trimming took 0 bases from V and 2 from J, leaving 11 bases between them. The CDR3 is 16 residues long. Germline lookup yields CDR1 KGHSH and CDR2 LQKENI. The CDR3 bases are TGTGCCAGCTCACCACCCATTAGCGGTCCCTACAATGAGCAGTTCTTC. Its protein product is CASSPPISGPYNEQFF.

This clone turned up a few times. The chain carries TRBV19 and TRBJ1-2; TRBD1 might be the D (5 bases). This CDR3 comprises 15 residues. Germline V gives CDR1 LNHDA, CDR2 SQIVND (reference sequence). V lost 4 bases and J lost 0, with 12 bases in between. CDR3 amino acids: CASSTSWGANYGYTF. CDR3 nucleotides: TGTGCCAGTAGTACCTCCTGGGGGGCTAACTATGGCTACACCTTC.

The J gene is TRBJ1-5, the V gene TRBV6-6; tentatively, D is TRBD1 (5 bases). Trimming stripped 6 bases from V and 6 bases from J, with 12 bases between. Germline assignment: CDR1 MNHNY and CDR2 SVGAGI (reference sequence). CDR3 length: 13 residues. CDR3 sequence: CASRTGGGQPQHF. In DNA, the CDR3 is TGTGCCAGCAGGACGGGGGGGGGTCAGCCCCAGCATTTT.

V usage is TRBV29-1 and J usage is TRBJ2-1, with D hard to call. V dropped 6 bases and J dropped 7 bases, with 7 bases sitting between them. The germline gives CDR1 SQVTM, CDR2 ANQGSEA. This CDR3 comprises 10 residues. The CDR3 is CSVRLNEQFF. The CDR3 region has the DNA TGCAGCGTAAGACTGAATGAGCAGTTCTTC.

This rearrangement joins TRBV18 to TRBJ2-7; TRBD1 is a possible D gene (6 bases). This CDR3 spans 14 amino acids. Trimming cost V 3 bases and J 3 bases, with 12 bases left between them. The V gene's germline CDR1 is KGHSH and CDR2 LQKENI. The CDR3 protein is CASSPRQDNYEQYF. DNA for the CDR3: TGTGCCAGCTCACCCAGACAGGATAACTACGAGCAGTACTTC.

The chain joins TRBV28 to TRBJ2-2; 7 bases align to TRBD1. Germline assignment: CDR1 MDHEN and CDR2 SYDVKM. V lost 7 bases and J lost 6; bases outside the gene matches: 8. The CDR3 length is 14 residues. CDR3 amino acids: CASINRGVPGELFF. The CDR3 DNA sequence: TGTGCCAGCATAAACAGGGGTGTGCCCGGGGAGCTGTTTTTT.

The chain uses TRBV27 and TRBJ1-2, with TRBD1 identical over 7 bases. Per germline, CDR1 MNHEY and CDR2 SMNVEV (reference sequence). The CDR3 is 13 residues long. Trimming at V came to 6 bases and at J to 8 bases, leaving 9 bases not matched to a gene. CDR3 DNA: TGTGCCAGCAGACGAACAGGGGCGGGCGGCTACACCTTC. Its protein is CASRRTGAGGYTF.

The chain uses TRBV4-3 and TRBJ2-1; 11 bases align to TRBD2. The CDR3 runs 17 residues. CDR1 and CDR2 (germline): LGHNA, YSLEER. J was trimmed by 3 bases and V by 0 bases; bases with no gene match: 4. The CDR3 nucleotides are TGCGCCAGCAGCCAAGATCTAGCGGGGGGTTACTACAATGAGCAGTTCTTC. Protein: CASSQDLAGGYYNEQFF.

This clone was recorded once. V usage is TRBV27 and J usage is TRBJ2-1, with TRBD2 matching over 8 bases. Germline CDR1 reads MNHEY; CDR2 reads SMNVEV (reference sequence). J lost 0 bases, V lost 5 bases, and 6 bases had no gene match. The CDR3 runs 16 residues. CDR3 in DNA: TGTGCCAGCAGTCCAACGGGGGGGAGCTCCTACAATGAGCAGTTCTTC. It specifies CASSPTGGSSYNEQFF.

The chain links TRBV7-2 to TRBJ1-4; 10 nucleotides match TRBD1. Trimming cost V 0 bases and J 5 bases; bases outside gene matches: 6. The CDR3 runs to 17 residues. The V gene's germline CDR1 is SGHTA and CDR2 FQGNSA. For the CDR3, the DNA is TGTGCCAGCAGCTTAGCCGGTCCGGGACAGGGGAATGAAAAACTGTTTTTT. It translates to CASSLAGPGQGNEKLFF.

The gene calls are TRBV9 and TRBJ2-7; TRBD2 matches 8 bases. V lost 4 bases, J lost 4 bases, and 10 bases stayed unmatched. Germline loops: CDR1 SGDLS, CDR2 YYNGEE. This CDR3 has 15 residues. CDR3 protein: CASSHGKRGKYEQYV. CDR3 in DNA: TGTGCCAGCAGCCACGGGAAGCGGGGGAAATACGAGCAGTACGTC.

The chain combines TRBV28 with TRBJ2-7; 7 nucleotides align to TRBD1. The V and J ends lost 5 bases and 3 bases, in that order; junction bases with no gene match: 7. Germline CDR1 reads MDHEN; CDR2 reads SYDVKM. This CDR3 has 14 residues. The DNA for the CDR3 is TGTGCCAGCAGTGCTAAGAGGGGGCTCTACGAGCAGTACTTC. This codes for CASSAKRGLYEQYF.

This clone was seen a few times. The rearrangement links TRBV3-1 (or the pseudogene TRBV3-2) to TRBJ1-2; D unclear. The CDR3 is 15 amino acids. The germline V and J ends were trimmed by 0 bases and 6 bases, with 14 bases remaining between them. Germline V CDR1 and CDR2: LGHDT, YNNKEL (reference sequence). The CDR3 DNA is TGTGCCAGCAGCCAAGAACACCGTGGAGGAAATGGCTACACCTTC. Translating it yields CASSQEHRGGNGYTF.

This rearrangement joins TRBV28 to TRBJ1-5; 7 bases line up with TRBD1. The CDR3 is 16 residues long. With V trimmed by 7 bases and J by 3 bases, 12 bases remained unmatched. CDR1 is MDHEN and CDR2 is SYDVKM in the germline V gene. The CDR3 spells CASTDYLRGHNQPQHF. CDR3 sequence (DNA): TGTGCCAGCACCGATTACCTGAGGGGGCACAATCAGCCCCAGCATTTT.

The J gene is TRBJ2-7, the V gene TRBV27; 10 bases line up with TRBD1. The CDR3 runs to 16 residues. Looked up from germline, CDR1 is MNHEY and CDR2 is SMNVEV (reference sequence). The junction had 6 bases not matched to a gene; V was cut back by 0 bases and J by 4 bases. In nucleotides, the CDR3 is TGTGCCAGCAGTTTATCGCTGGGACAGGGGTCGTACGAGCAGTACTTC. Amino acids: CASSLSLGQGSYEQYF.

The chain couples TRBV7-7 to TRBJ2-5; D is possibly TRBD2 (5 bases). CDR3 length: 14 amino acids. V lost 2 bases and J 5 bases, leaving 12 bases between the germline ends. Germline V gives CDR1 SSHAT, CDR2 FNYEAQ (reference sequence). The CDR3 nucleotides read TGTGCCAGCAGCTTACGGGAATTTGCGGAGACCCAGTACTTC. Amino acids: CASSLREFAETQYF.

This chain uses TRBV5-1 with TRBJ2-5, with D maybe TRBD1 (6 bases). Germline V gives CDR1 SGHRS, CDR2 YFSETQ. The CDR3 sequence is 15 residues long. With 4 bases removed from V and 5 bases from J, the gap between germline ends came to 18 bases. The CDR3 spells CASSRRDTQAETQYF. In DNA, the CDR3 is TGCGCCAGCAGCAGAAGGGACACCCAGGCGGAGACCCAGTACTTC.

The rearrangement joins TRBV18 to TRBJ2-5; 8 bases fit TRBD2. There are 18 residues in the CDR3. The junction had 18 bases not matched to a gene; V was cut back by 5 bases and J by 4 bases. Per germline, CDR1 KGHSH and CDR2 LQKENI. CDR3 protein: CASSGLAGDGGWGETQYF. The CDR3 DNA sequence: TGTGCCAGCTCAGGACTAGCCGGAGACGGAGGATGGGGAGAGACCCAGTACTTC.

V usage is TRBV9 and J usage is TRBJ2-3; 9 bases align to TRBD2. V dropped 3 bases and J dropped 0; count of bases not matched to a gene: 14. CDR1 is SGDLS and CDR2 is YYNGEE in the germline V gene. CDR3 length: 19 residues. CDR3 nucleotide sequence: TGTGCCAGCAGCGAACCCCTTAGCGGGAGTTCAGTAAGCACAGATACGCAGTATTTT. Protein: CASSEPLSGSSVSTDTQYF.

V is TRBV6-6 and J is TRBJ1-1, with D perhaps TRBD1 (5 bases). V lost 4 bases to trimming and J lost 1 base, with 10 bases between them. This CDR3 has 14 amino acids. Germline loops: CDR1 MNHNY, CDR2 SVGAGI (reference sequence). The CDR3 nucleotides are TGTGCCAGCAGTTTCCGACAGACGAACACTGAAGCTTTCTTT. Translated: CASSFRQTNTEAFF.

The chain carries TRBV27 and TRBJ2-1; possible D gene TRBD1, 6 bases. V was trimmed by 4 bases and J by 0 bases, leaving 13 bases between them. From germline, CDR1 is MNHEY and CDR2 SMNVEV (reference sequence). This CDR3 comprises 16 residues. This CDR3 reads CASSSGPGASYNEQFF. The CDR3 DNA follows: TGTGCCAGCAGTTCCGGACCAGGGGCCTCCTACAATGAGCAGTTCTTC.